This TCR beta chain was sequenced in a study of OX40 agonist ivuxolimab in advanced cancers. In terms of the full investigation: The costimulatory receptor OX40 (CD134) was targeted by ivuxolimab, a fully human IgG2 agonistic monoclonal antibody. Intravenous ivuxolimab was administered to patients every 2 weeks at six dose levels: 0.01, 0.1, 0.3, 1.5, 3 and 10 mg/kg. Among the 52 dose-escalation patients, around 20 had hepatocellular carcinoma, approximately 15 melanoma, 9 renal cell carcinoma and 9 head and neck cancer. A male proportion of roughly 80% and a mean age of approximately 61 years, ranging from roughly 23 to 79, were recorded for the dose-escalation cohort. Patients were allowed to have had prior anti-PD-1, anti-PD-L1 or anti-CTLA-4 therapy, and about 40% of the dose-escalation patients had been treated with checkpoint inhibitors. Partial responses were achieved by three dose-escalation patients, of whom one had hepatocellular carcinoma and two had cutaneous melanoma. The purpose of peripheral TCRbeta sequencing was to test whether ivuxolimab changed TCR sequence diversity and led to clonal T-cell expansion. The paper reports the monotherapy dose-escalation portion (N of about 50 patients) of the phase I ivuxolimab trial.

The CDR3 contains 13 residues, cysteine and phenylalanine counted. The retained sequence is limited to the CDR3, 39 bases, with the frame set at the first base. V lost 2 bases and J lost 9 bases; the stretch between them is 9 bases long. The germline V gene sets CDR1 to SGHRS and CDR2 to YFSETQ. Patients with autoimmune disease history or receiving systemic immunosuppression were excluded from the trial. Peripheral blood for TCR sequencing was drawn from every dose cohort at baseline, at cycle 4 day 1 and at cycle 7 day 1. Samples were obtained from an open-label, multicenter, first-in-human phase I dose-escalation trial of ivuxolimab. Adults with locally advanced or metastatic melanoma, renal cell, hepatocellular, or head and neck squamous cell carcinoma were enrolled in the trial. Before TCR sequencing, CD4+ and CD8+ T cells were separately sorted from peripheral blood. As concerns this clone: It lacks a known antigen. Qualities for individual bases were not recorded, and no much larger clone is one base off.

What the study reported, not specific to this receptor: Partial responders in the 0.1-3.0 mg/kg groups had among the lowest normalized peripheral clonal expansion, especially among CD8+ T cells. At doses of 0.1 to 3.0 mg/kg, clonal expansion of both CD4+ and CD8+ T cells in blood was seen between baseline and week 6. After ivuxolimab, more expanded clones were found on average in CD8+ T cells than in CD4+ T cells. The antigen specificity of the peripheral T cells that underwent clonal expansion was not determined. Low levels of normalized T-cell clonal expansion were also seen in some patients who did not respond.

To sequence the TCRbeta CDR3 region, genomic DNA was isolated from the sorted cells. The immunoSEQ Assay was used for sequencing of TCRbeta CDR3 regions. The table comes from immuneACCESS by way of TCRdb, which keeps in-frame sequences with V and J called. Part of the clones is missing from these tables; in studies checked, under half for an unresolved V gene and the rest for unknown reasons. The table for this sample lists more than 80,000 clones; 75% to 95% of them were counted only once. In total, the top ten clones hold 0.31% of the sample. The receptor chain draws on TRBV5-1 and TRBJ1-6; the D gene remains uncertain. The sequence was obtained from an adult with an advanced solid tumor such as melanoma, head and neck, liver or kidney cancer. The source material was CD4+ or CD8+ T cells sorted from blood, sampled in a trial of the OX40 agonist ivuxolimab. Here the CDR3 is given as CASSLSGSSPLHF. The sequenced DNA: TGCGCCAGCAGCTTATCCGGGAGTTCACCCCTCCACTTT.